A selection of T cell receptor beta chains follows, all from one sample in a study of T and B cells in COVID-19 patients. One entry per CDR3 protein results from TCRdb running MiXCR on the multiplex PCR reads. This table has about 5,800 distinct CDR3 sequences, roughly 26% appearing once. The sample was blood. The receptors originated from a human donor with active COVID-19. Both conserved end residues are part of each CDR3. D genes are given only for firm matches. Size values are once, few and many counts, or a class for expanded clones, and some rows have none.

TGTGCCAGCAGTTTGGGCCCCTACAAGGTTCTAGCCAAAAACATTCAGTACTTC,CASSLGPYKVLAKNIQYF,TRBV6-5,-,-,TRBJ2-4
TGCAGCGCACCTCGACAGGGCCATATCTATGGCTACACCTTC,CSAPRQGHIYGYTF,TRBV29-1,-,TRBD1,TRBJ1-2
TGCGCCAGCAGCCAAGCTGCGGCCAGCACAGATACGCAGTATTTT,CASSQAAASTDTQYF,TRBV4-3,few,-,TRBJ2-3
TGCGCCAGCAGCTTGGAGTGGGGAGCAGATACGCAGTATTTT,CASSLEWGADTQYF,TRBV5-1,medium-sized,-,TRBJ2-3
TGTGCCAGTAGCACGACCGGGGAGACCCAGTACTTC,CASSTTGETQYF,TRBV19,medium-sized,-,TRBJ2-5
TGTGCCAGCAGCTTCGGACAGAACACCGGGGAGCTGTTTTTT,CASSFGQNTGELFF,TRBV5-6,medium-sized,-,TRBJ2-2
TGCGCCAGCAGCCAAGATTGGGACTTCGGACGGGGCGAGCAGTACTTC,CASSQDWDFGRGEQYF,TRBV7-2,-,-,TRBJ2-7
TGTGCCAGCAGCTTATGGGGGGTGTCGGATTCACCCCTCCACTTT,CASSLWGVSDSPLHF,TRBV7-9,few,-,TRBJ1-6
TGTGCCAGCAGCTTAGAGGCTGGGAACTATGGCTACACCTTC,CASSLEAGNYGYTF,TRBV7-9,-,-,TRBJ1-2
TGTGCCAGCAGCCGCGGGACTAGCGACTACAATGAGCAGTTCTTC,CASSRGTSDYNEQFF,TRBV7-2,few,TRBD2,TRBJ2-1
TGTGCCAGCAACGGGTGGGACAGGGGCTCCTACGAGCAGTACTTC,CASNGWDRGSYEQYF,TRBV5-5,medium-sized,TRBD1,TRBJ2-7
TGCGCCAGCAGCCAGACGACTAGCGGTGGCACCGGGGAGCTGTTTTTT,CASSQTTSGGTGELFF,TRBV4-3,few,TRBD2,TRBJ2-2